This passage covers 27 T cell receptor beta chains from one sample sequenced in a study of human T cells and chemical hapten exposure. One entry per CDR3 protein results from TCRdb running MiXCR on the RACE reads. The sample yields under 300,000 distinct CDR3 sequences, roughly 7.4% seen once. Time point given: pre-sensitization, week 0. Treatment defined: therapeutic diphenylcyclopropenone sensitization with weekly scalp DPC. This material consisted of whole blood, taken in connection with sensitization to the hapten diphenylcyclopropenone (DPC). These receptors came from a man in his late teens or twenties with alopecia areata. Some clones in this sample may be carry-over from other donors' samples.

The chain links TRBV6-4 to TRBJ2-5; maybe TRBD1 (5 bases). The V end lost 5 bases, the J end lost 5 bases, and 12 bases lay between the germline ends. This CDR3 has 13 amino acids. Per the germline V gene, CDR1 is MRHNA and CDR2 is SNTAGT. CDR3: CASSRAPGETQYF. CDR3 DNA sequence: TGTGCCAGCAGTAGAGCCCCAGGGGAGACCCAGTACTTC.

As to this clonotype: The junction differs from germline at one of its ends, possibly a read error. The chain has TRBV28 and TRBJ2-3, with 7 bases lining up with TRBD1. Germline V gene lookup returns CDR1 MDHEN and CDR2 SYDVKM. This CDR3 has 15 amino acids. CDR3 nucleotide sequence: TGTGCCAGCGGTTTAACCGACAGGGGCACAGATACGCAGTATTTT. This encodes CASGLTDRGTDTQYF.

This clonotype occurred a few times. This chain links TRBV14 with TRBJ2-1, with D tentatively TRBD1 (6 bases). Looked up from germline, CDR1 is SGHDN and CDR2 is FVKESK. This CDR3 has 15 residues. V lost 4 bases to trimming and J lost 0 bases, with 10 bases between them. The CDR3 sequence: CASSPDSFSYNEQFF. The CDR3 DNA reads TGTGCCAGCAGCCCGGACAGCTTCTCCTACAATGAGCAGTTCTTC.

This clonotype was counted only a few times. The chain combines TRBV11-2 with TRBJ1-1; D is perhaps TRBD1 (5 bases). Looked up from germline, CDR1 is SGHAT and CDR2 is FQNNGV. This CDR3 region has 14 residues. Deletions cut 7 bases from V and 2 bases from J, with 14 bases between. The CDR3 DNA follows: TGTGCCAGCAAAAGATCCGGGACTAACACTGAAGCTTTCTTT. Its protein is CASKRSGTNTEAFF.

CDR3 loop: CASSLARLNEQFF. CDR3 nucleotides: TGCGCCAGCAGCTTGGCTAGACTCAATGAGCAGTTCTTC. This chain joins TRBV5-1 and TRBJ2-1; D gene uncertain. The CDR3 totals 13 residues. V was pared by 0 bases and J by 6 bases, with 7 bases between. CDR1 and CDR2 from the germline V gene are SGHRS and YFSETQ.

In this sample, this clonotype turned up many times. The chain combines TRBV10-3 with TRBJ1-2, with D hard to call. Germline V CDR1 and CDR2: ENHRY, SYGVKD. The CDR3 contains 12 residues. V gave up 2 bases and J gave up 4 bases, with 5 bases separating them. The CDR3 loop reads CAISENSYGYTF. CDR3 nucleotides: TGTGCCATCAGTGAGAACTCCTATGGCTACACCTTC.

The chain employs TRBV25-1 and TRBJ1-3, with D unclear. Germline V gene sequence: CDR1 MGHDK, CDR2 SYGVNS. The CDR3 runs to 16 residues. Between the trimmed V and J ends, which lost 3 bases and 0 bases, there was a span of 12 bases. CDR3 in amino acids: CASSEIGKPSGNTIYF. CDR3 bases: TGTGCCAGCAGTGAGATCGGCAAACCCTCTGGAAACACCATATATTTT.

Turning to this clonotype: A read error may account for a junction end that differs from germline. The rearrangement uses TRBV7-6 and TRBJ2-5; TRBD2 matches at 8 bases. This CDR3 contains 15 residues. Germline loops: CDR1 SGHVS, CDR2 FNYEAQ. The CDR3 is CASSWGLDFQETQYF. DNA for the CDR3: TGTGCCAGTAGCTGGGGACTAGATTTTCAAGAGACCCAGTACTTC.

The rearrangement joins TRBV12-3 or TRBV12-4 to TRBJ1-2, with a possible D match to TRBD1 (5 bases). V was pared by 4 bases and J by 7 bases, with 16 bases between. The CDR3 runs to 14 residues. The CDR3 here is CASSSLMTRGGYTF. The CDR3 DNA reads TGTGCCAGCAGTTCCCTAATGACAAGGGGTGGCTACACCTTC.

In its sample, this clonotype was seen many times. The chain carries TRBV5-6 and TRBJ2-3; D might be TRBD2 (6 bases). The ends were cut back, 0 bases at V and 2 bases at J, with 10 bases in the middle. This CDR3 is 15 amino acids long. CDR1 is SGHDT, CDR2 YYEEEE, per germline. Here the CDR3 DNA reads TGTGCCAGCAGCTTGGTTAGCGGTTCCACAGATACGCAGTATTTT. Translation: CASSLVSGSTDTQYF.

This clonotype was picked up a small number of times. This rearrangement joins TRBV7-9 to TRBJ2-3; 7 nucleotides match TRBD1. After removal of 2 bases from V and 4 bases from J, the junction contained 6 bases not matched to a gene. The CDR3 consists of 15 residues. Germline-derived CDR1 and CDR2 are SEHNR and FQNEAQ (reference sequence). CDR3 sequence (DNA): TGTGCCAGCAGCTTAAGGGACAGTAAGGCAGATACGCAGTATTTT. Protein sequence: CASSLRDSKADTQYF. Looking up the rest from reference TRBV7-9 and TRBJ2-3 gives the full variable domain: DTGVSQNPRHKITKRGQNVTFRCDPISEHNRLYWYRQTLGQGPEFLTYFQNEAQLEKSRLLSDRFSAERPKGSFSTLEIQRTEQGDSAMYLCASSLRDSKADTQYFGPGTRLTVL.

Many counts were recorded for this clonotype. The rearrangement links TRBV12-3 or TRBV12-4 to TRBJ1-4, with a weak D call TRBD1 (6 bases). The CDR3 loop spans 14 amino acids. V lost 3 bases and J 4 bases, leaving 9 bases between the germline ends. In nucleotides, the CDR3 is TGTGCCAGCAGTTTGGACAGAAATAATGAAAAACTGTTTTTT. Translating gives CASSLDRNNEKLFF.

This clonotype was counted many times. This chain connects TRBV9 to TRBJ2-5; D remains unclear. CDR1 SGDLS and CDR2 YYNGEE come from the germline V gene. Deletions cut 3 bases from V and 2 bases from J, with 11 bases between. The CDR3 spans 14 residues. CDR3 DNA: TGTGCCAGCAGCGCAACCCTCAGTCAAGAGACCCAGTACTTC. This translates into CASSATLSQETQYF.

This chain connects TRBV5-1 to TRBJ2-7, with 13 bases lining up with TRBD2. Germline CDR1 and CDR2: SGHRS and YFSETQ. The CDR3 length is 15 residues. The trim removed 9 bases at V and 2 bases at J, leaving 8 bases unmatched. The CDR3: CATTEGTSGAYEQYF. The CDR3 nucleotides read TGCGCCACCACGGAGGGGACTAGCGGGGCCTACGAGCAGTACTTC.

The sample holds many counts of this clonotype. The chain carries TRBV6-1 and TRBJ2-3; the D gene is possibly TRBD2 (6 bases). Germline CDR1 MNHNS, CDR2 SASEGT. CDR3 size: 14 residues. Trimming cost V 6 bases and J 4 bases, with 14 bases left between them. CDR3 in DNA: TGTGCCAGCAGGACGGCGGGAAGGGCAGATACGCAGTATTTT. It yields the protein CASRTAGRADTQYF.

This clonotype occurred a few times. V and J are TRBV6-9 and TRBJ1-6, with a tentative D call TRBD1 (5 bases). Trimming left V 4 bases short and J 6 bases short, with 10 bases between. The CDR3 is made up of 14 amino acids. Germline assignment: CDR1 MNHGY and CDR2 SVAAGI. The CDR3 spells CASSSGRTNSPLHF. The CDR3 region has the DNA TGTGCCAGCAGTTCGGGACGGACTAATTCACCCCTCCACTTT.

The V and J genes are TRBV20-1 and TRBJ2-1; unclear D gene. V was pared by 1 base and J by 9 bases, with 10 bases between. The CDR3 is made up of 12 amino acids. Looked up from germline, CDR1 is DFQATT and CDR2 is SNEGSKA (reference sequence). CDR3 amino acids: CSARAGRSEQFF. The CDR3, as DNA: TGCAGTGCTAGAGCAGGCAGGAGTGAGCAGTTCTTC.

This clonotype was seen repeatedly, ten times or more. This rearrangement joins TRBV6-2 or TRBV6-3 to TRBJ1-1; 8 nucleotides line up with TRBD1. Per the germline V gene, CDR1 is MNHEY and CDR2 is SVGEGT. Trimming took 1 base from V and 1 from J; bases not matched to a gene: 11. The CDR3 totals 18 residues. CDR3 sequence (DNA): TGTGCCAGCAGTTACTTTCCCTGGGACAGGAGTCGGAACACTGAAGCTTTCTTT. The encoded protein is CASSYFPWDRSRNTEAFF.

This clonotype came up a few times. The CDR3 nucleotides are TGTGCCAGCAAACAAGCGGGGGGCTACACCGGGGAGCTGTTTTTT. Amino acids: CASKQAGGYTGELFF. The rearrangement uses TRBV7-2 and TRBJ2-2; 9 positions agree with TRBD2. Germline assignment: CDR1 SGHTA and CDR2 FQGNSA. The V gene end was trimmed by 7 bases and the J gene end by 3 bases; junction bases not matched to a gene: 6. This CDR3 is 15 amino acids long.

This clonotype came up a few times. The CDR3 nucleotides are TGCAGTGCTAGAGACGTAGAAGAAGGCACCGGGGAGCTGTTTTTT. Translated, it gives CSARDVEEGTGELFF. The V and J genes are TRBV20-1 and TRBJ2-2; D not resolved. Trimming pared 0 bases from V and 4 bases from J, leaving 12 bases between. Germline loops: CDR1 DFQATT, CDR2 SNEGSKA (reference sequence). The CDR3 contains 15 residues.

This clonotype has just a few counts. The V and J genes are TRBV7-2 and TRBJ2-5, with 7 bases fitting TRBD1. This CDR3 is 15 amino acids long. The V segment lost 5 bases and the J segment 5 bases; nucleotides outside the gene matches: 11. Germline CDR1 is SGHTA and CDR2 is FQGNSA. This CDR3 is CASSLRQGLGETQYF. The CDR3 DNA sequence: TGTGCCAGCAGCCTAAGACAGGGTCTCGGGGAGACCCAGTACTTC.

There are a few counts of this clonotype. The J gene is TRBJ2-1, the V gene TRBV9; no firm D call. This CDR3 has 15 residues. CDR1 and CDR2 (germline): SGDLS, YYNGEE. V shed 0 bases and J shed 2 bases, with 9 bases lying between them. Here the CDR3 DNA reads TGTGCCAGCAGCGTAGCCCCGCGCCCCTACAATGAGCAGTTCTTC. This gives the protein CASSVAPRPYNEQFF. Full variable domain (rest looked up from reference TRBV9 and TRBJ2-1): DSGVTQTPKHLITATGQRVTLRCSPRSGDLSVYWYQQSLDQGLQFLIQYYNGEERAKGNILERFSAQQFPDLHSELNLSSLELGDSALYFCASSVAPRPYNEQFFGPGTRLTVL.

This rearrangement joins TRBV9 to TRBJ2-1; possible D gene TRBD1, 6 bases. Germline V gives CDR1 SGDLS, CDR2 YYNGEE. V gave up 0 bases and J gave up 6 bases, with 10 bases separating them. This CDR3 has 14 residues. CDR3 nucleotide sequence: TGTGCCAGCAGCGTAGTGGCAGGGGCCAATGAGCAGTTCTTC. Its translation is CASSVVAGANEQFF.

Details on this clonotype: This sequence may be a read error, since a much larger clone differs from it by one base. This rearrangement joins TRBV4-3 to TRBJ2-5, with D unresolved. The V end lost 1 base, the J end lost 4 bases, and 10 bases lay between the germline ends. Germline-derived CDR1 and CDR2 are LGHNA and YSLEER. The CDR3 is 14 residues long. The CDR3 nucleotides are TGCGCCAGCAGCCAAGGGGAAGAGCGAGAGACCCAGTACTTC. Amino acids: CASSQGEERETQYF.

The chain uses TRBV4-3 and TRBJ2-1; 11 nucleotides line up with TRBD1. The CDR3 has 16 residues. The V and J ends lost 0 bases and 6 bases, in that order; junction bases with no gene match: 4. Germline values: CDR1 LGHNA, CDR2 YSLEER. The CDR3 DNA reads TGCGCCAGCAGCCAAGACTCCGGGACAGGGGGCAATGAGCAGTTCTTC. Translating it yields CASSQDSGTGGNEQFF.

This clonotype was seen repeatedly, ten times or more. The chain recombines TRBV12-5 with TRBJ1-6; D is perhaps TRBD1 (6 bases). The CDR3 has 13 residues. The germline gives CDR1 LGHNT, CDR2 FRNRAP. V gave up 9 bases and J gave up 7 bases, with 13 bases separating them. The chain's CDR3 is CASGKGGNSPLHF. The CDR3 DNA reads TGTGCTAGCGGAAAGGGGGGAAATTCACCCCTCCACTTT.

This clonotype was recorded a few times. V is TRBV3-1 and J is TRBJ1-2; D unclear. This CDR3 comprises 14 residues. CDR1 LGHDT and CDR2 YNNKEL come from the germline V gene (reference sequence). V lost 1 base, J lost 5 bases, and 11 bases lay in between. The CDR3 DNA follows: TGTGCCAGCAGCCAAGCCCGGGTACTTTATGGCTACACCTTC. Protein product: CASSQARVLYGYTF.